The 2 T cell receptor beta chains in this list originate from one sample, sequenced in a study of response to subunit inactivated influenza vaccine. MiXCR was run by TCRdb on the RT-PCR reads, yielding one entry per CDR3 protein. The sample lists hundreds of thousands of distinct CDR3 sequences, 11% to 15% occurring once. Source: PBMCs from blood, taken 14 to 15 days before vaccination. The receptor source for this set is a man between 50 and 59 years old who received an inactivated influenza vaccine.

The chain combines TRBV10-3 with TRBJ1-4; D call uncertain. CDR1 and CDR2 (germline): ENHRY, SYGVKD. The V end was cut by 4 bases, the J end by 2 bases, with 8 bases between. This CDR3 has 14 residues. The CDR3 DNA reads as TGTGCCATCAGTGGGACGGATACTAATGAAAAACTGTTTTTT. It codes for CAISGTDTNEKLFF.

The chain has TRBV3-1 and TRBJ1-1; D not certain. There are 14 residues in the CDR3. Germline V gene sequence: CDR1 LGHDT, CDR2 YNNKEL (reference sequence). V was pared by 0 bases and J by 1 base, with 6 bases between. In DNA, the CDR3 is TGTGCCAGCAGCCAAGAAGGCAGGAACACTGAAGCTTTCTTT. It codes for CASSQEGRNTEAFF.